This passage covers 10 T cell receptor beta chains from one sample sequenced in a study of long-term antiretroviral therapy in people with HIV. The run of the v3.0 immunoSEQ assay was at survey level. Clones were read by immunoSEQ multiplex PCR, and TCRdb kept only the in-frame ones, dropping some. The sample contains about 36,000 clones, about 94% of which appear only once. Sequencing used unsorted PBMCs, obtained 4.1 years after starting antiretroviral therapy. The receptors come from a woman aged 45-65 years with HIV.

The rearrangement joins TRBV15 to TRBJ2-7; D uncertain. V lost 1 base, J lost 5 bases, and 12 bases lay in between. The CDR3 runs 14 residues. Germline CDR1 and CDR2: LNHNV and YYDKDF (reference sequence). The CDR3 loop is CATSRGRLQNEQYF. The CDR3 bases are TGTGCCACCAGCAGAGGTCGACTGCAGAACGAGCAGTACTTC.

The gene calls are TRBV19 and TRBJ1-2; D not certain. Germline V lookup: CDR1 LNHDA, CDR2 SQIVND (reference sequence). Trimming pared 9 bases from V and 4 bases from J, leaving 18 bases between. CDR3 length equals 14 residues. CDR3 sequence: CASGRADLLYGYTF. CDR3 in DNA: TGTGCCAGCGGGAGGGCAGACCTCCTCTATGGCTACACCTTC.

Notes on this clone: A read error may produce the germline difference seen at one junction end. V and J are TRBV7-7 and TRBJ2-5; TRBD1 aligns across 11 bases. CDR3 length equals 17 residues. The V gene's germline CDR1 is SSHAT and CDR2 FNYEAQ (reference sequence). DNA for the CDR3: TGTGCTAGCAGCTCTACCCGGGACAGGGGGATCCGAGAGACCCAGTACTTC. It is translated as CASSSTRDRGIRETQYF.

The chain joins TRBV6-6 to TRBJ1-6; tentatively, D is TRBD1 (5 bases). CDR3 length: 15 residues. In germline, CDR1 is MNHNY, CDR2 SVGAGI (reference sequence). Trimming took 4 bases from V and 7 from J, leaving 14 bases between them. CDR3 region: CASSSNQGRNSPLHF. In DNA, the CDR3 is TGTGCCAGCAGTTCCAATCAGGGTAGGAATTCACCCCTCCACTTT.

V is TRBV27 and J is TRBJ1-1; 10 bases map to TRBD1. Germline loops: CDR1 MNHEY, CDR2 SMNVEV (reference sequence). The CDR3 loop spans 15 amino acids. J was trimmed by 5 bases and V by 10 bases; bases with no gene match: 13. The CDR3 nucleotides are TGTGCCACCAAACATGGGGACAGGGGCTGGACTGAAGCTTTCTTT. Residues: CATKHGDRGWTEAFF.

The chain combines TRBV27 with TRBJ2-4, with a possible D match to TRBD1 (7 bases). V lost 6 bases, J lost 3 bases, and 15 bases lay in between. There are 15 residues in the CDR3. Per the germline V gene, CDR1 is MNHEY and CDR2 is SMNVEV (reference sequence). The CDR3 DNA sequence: TGTGCCAGCAGCCCAGGGGGGCACCTCAAAAACATTCAGTACTTC. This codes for CASSPGGHLKNIQYF.

The CDR3 DNA is TGTGCCAGCGGAATCGGGGAGCTGTTTTTT. It codes for CASGIGELFF. This chain links TRBV6-1 with TRBJ2-2; D unclear. Germline V gene data show CDR1 as MNHNS and CDR2 as SASEGT. The V gene lost 8 bases and the J gene lost 7 bases, with 5 bases spanning the gap. This CDR3 comprises 10 residues.

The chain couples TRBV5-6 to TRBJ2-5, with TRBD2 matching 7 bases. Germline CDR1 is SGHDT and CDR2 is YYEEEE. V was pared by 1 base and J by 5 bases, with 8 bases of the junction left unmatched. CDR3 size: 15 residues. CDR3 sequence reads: CASSLFGGGGETQYF. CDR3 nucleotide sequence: TGTGCCAGCAGCTTGTTTGGGGGGGGAGGGGAGACCCAGTACTTC.

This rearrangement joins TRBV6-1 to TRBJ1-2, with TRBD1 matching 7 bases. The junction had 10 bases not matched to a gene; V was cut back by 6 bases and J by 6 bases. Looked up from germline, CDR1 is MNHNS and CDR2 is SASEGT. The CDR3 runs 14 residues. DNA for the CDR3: TGTGCCAGCAGCCGTAGACAGGGAGAGGATGGCTACACCTTC. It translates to CASSRRQGEDGYTF.

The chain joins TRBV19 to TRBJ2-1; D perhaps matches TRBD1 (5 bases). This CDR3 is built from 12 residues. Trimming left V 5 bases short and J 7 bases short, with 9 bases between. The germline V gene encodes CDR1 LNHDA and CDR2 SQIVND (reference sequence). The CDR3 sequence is CASSADINEQFF. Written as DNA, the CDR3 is TGTGCCAGTAGTGCGGACATAAATGAGCAGTTCTTC.